Included here is one T cell receptor (beta chain) sequence, with context. Its antigen remains unidentified. These data originate in a study of cytomegalovirus exposure and HLA in healthy donors. Study-level results: Generally TCR sequences proved uncommon, though certain public TCRs appeared in numerous donors.

The CDR3 length is 14 residues. Germline V gene data show CDR1 as SGHDT and CDR2 as YYEEEE. V lost 0 bases and J 2 bases, leaving 8 bases between the germline ends. The PCR ran on 60 Vbeta and 13 Jbeta primers. TCRdb keeps only in-frame clones here, not all; method: immunoSEQ multiplex PCR. The table for this sample gives approximately 30,000 clones. The chain employs TRBV5-6 and TRBJ1-2; tentatively, D is TRBD1 (6 bases). The receptor's source is a middle-aged woman in good health and CMV-seropositive. Input material: PBMCs. CDR3 DNA sequence: TGTGCCAGCAGCTTGGAGGGGGGGAACTATGGCTACACCTTC. Translated: CASSLEGGNYGYTF.